Listed below are T cell receptor beta chains from one sample, sequenced in a study of control samples from healthy donors and cancer patients. Method: immunoSEQ multiplex PCR; TCRdb's copy keeps in-frame clones and lacks some. Of approximately 70,000 clones in the sample, over 75% were seen once. The sample comprised blood. Every receptor here comes from a man aged 45-65 years in good health. The CDR3 runs from the conserved cysteine through the conserved F or W. The D gene is left open where the match is weak. Clone size appears in some rows only: once, few, many, or a class for an expanded clone.

clone size,D gene,V gene,J gene,CDR3 DNA,CDR3 protein
-,-,TRBV7-9,TRBJ1-4,TGTGCCAGCAGCTTGAGAACTCAGGGATCGGAAAAACTGTTTTTT,CASSLRTQGSEKLFF
-,-,TRBV5-1,TRBJ2-2,TGCGCCAGCAGCTTAAAGGTGGCCGGGGAGCTGTTTTTT,CASSLKVAGELFF
-,-,TRBV2,TRBJ2-7,TGTGCCAGCAGTGACGGGACAACCTACGAGCAGTACTTC,CASSDGTTYEQYF
-,-,TRBV7-6,TRBJ2-5,TGTGCCAGCAGCCCGACGACCGAGACCCAGTACTTC,CASSPTTETQYF
-,TRBD2,TRBV4-3,TRBJ2-1,TGCGCCAGCAGCCGAGAGCGGGGGGTTGGATATGAGCAGTTCTTC,CASSRERGVGYEQFF
-,-,TRBV6-5,TRBJ1-2,TGTGCCAGCTCTGATGCCGGGGGTGGAGGCTACACCTTC,CASSDAGGGGYTF
-,TRBD1,TRBV18,TRBJ1-1,TGTGCCAGCTCATCCACCCCCTTCAAACAGGGGTTTGGGGACACTGAAGCTTTCTTT,CASSSTPFKQGFGDTEAFF
-,-,TRBV27,TRBJ2-7,TGTGCCAGCAGTCCCTTCCTCGGCGGGATCTACGAGCAGTACTTC,CASSPFLGGIYEQYF
-,-,TRBV24-1,TRBJ2-1,TGTGCCACCAGTGACTCGGAATATCGACGGCATGAGCAGTTCTTC,CATSDSEYRRHEQFF
-,-,TRBV7-9,TRBJ1-5,TGTGCCAGCAGCTTGGGATTCAATCAGCCCCAGCATTTT,CASSLGFNQPQHF
once,TRBD1,TRBV29-1,TRBJ1-5,TGCAGCGTTCAGACAGGGGGCAATCAGCCCCAGCATTTT,CSVQTGGNQPQHF
-,-,TRBV19,TRBJ1-5,TGTGCCGGCTCACTGGGCTTGGAGCAGCCCCAGCATTTT,CAGSLGLEQPQHF
-,-,TRBV6-4,TRBJ2-1,TGTGCCAGCAGTGACTCAGGTGTACAGGGCATGGGCTATGAGCAGTTCTTC,CASSDSGVQGMGYEQFF
-,-,TRBV21-1,TRBJ2-2,TGTGCCAGCAGCAAAGGGACCACAAAGGGGGCGCAGGCCGGGGAGCTGTTTTTT,CASSKGTTKGAQAGELFF
-,-,TRBV19,TRBJ2-7,TGTGCCAGTAGTGTGAGATCGGCAGGTCCCTACGAGCAGTACTTC,CASSVRSAGPYEQYF
-,-,TRBV7-2,TRBJ1-2,TGTGCCAGCAGCTTAATACAGGGAGGGGGCTACACCTTC,CASSLIQGGGYTF
-,-,TRBV5-1,TRBJ2-1,TGCGCCAGCAGCTCAGCGACGGGATCCTACAATGAGCAGTTCTTC,CASSSATGSYNEQFF
once,TRBD1,TRBV15,TRBJ1-1,TGTGCCACCAGCAGAGCTGGGACAGGGGACACTGAAGCTTTCTTT,CATSRAGTGDTEAFF
-,TRBD1,TRBV18,TRBJ1-2,TGTGCCAGCTCTCAAATAGGGACAGGGTATGGCTACACCTTC,CASSQIGTGYGYTF
-,-,TRBV4-3,TRBJ1-2,TGCGCCAGCAGCCAGAAAACCGGGGAGTACAACTATGGCTACACCTTC,CASSQKTGEYNYGYTF
-,-,TRBV6-1,TRBJ1-6,TGTGCCAGCAGTGACCGGGACCTCTATAATTCACCCCTCCACTTT,CASSDRDLYNSPLHF
once,-,TRBV5-3,TRBJ1-5,TGTGCCAGAAGCTTGGATACTATGAGGGCGGCTCAGCCCCAGCATTTT,CARSLDTMRAAQPQHF
-,-,TRBV7-3,TRBJ1-1,TGTGCCAGCAGCTTCGAGGGGTATACCCCAGCTTTCTTT,CASSFEGYTPAFF
-,TRBD1,TRBV7-6,TRBJ1-3,TGTGCCAGCAGCTCGACAGGGTCCTCTGGAAACACCATATATTTT,CASSSTGSSGNTIYF